Below are 32 T cell receptor beta chains sequenced from a single sample in a study of blood T cell repertoires in COVID-19 (dated by TCRdb to the early 2020s). The library was obtained by the immunoSEQ multiplex PCR assay. This immuneACCESS table, as held by TCRdb, lists in-frame sequences with V and J called but not all clones. Of the missing ones, under half trace to an unresolved V gene in checked studies; the others have no known cause. Across this sample there are some 140,000 clones, with about 79% seen only once. The leading ten clones occupy just over 9% of the sample. Material: PBMCs or T cells enriched from blood (not recorded which). These receptors were taken from a man aged 50-60 years who had recovered from COVID-19.

The V and J genes are TRBV7-2 and TRBJ2-5; no clear D. Germline lookup yields CDR1 SGHTA and CDR2 FQGNSA. This CDR3 region has 13 residues. Trimming removed 2 bases at V and 6 bases at J, with 10 bases between. The CDR3 nucleotides are TGTGCCAGCAGCTTAAACCACCAGAAGACCCAGTACTTC. Translation: CASSLNHQKTQYF.

This chain joins TRBV19 and TRBJ2-5, with a weak D call TRBD2 (5 bases). The CDR3 runs 18 residues. Trimming shortened V by 3 bases and J by 2 bases, and 22 bases separated the two germline ends. Germline CDR1 LNHDA, CDR2 SQIVND (reference sequence). This CDR3 is CASSMRPQRGALQETQYF. In DNA, the CDR3 is TGTGCCAGTAGTATGAGACCCCAACGGGGAGCTTTACAAGAGACCCAGTACTTC.

The rearrangement uses TRBV28 and TRBJ1-6; D gene ambiguous. The V end lost 0 bases, the J end lost 7 bases, and 10 bases lay between the germline ends. There are 15 residues in the CDR3. CDR1 is MDHEN, CDR2 SYDVKM, per germline. The CDR3 loop is CASSLWTVANSPLHF. CDR3 nucleotides: TGTGCCAGCAGTTTATGGACCGTAGCCAATTCACCCCTCCACTTT.

The rearrangement uses TRBV4-3 and TRBJ1-6, with D unclear. CDR1 is LGHNA and CDR2 is YSLEER in the germline V gene. V was shortened by 0 bases and J by 4 bases, with 7 bases between the two germline ends. There are 15 residues in the CDR3. DNA for the CDR3: TGCGCCAGCAGCCAAGAAGCACAGTATAATTCACCCCTCCACTTT. Its protein is CASSQEAQYNSPLHF.

The chain uses TRBV13 and TRBJ2-7; 12 bases map to TRBD2. From germline, CDR1 is PRHDT and CDR2 FYEKMQ (reference sequence). The CDR3 is 17 residues long. V was pared by 4 bases and J by 4 bases, with 11 bases of the junction left unmatched. The CDR3 DNA sequence: TGTGCCAGCAGCTATGACGCTAGCGGGGGGGCAAAGTACGAGCAGTACTTC. Protein product: CASSYDASGGAKYEQYF.

The CDR3 reads CASSQEFLRDRGISDQPQHF. The CDR3 DNA follows: TGTGCCAGCAGCCAAGAGTTCCTAAGGGACAGGGGGATAAGCGATCAGCCCCAGCATTTT. The chain has TRBV3-1 (or the pseudogene TRBV3-2) and TRBJ1-5; TRBD1 matches at 11 bases. J lost 5 bases, V lost 0 bases, and 15 bases had no gene match. The CDR3 runs to 20 residues. Germline assignment: CDR1 LGHDT and CDR2 YNNKEL (reference sequence).

This CDR3 is CASSPWTSGGVGELFF. The CDR3, as DNA: TGCGCCAGCAGCCCTTGGACTAGCGGGGGAGTCGGGGAGCTGTTTTTT. The chain is built from TRBV4-3 and TRBJ2-2, with 13 bases fitting TRBD2. Germline V gene sequence: CDR1 LGHNA, CDR2 YSLEER. The V and J ends lost 4 bases and 7 bases, in that order; junction bases with no gene match: 6. The CDR3 is 16 residues long.

The J gene is TRBJ1-1, the V gene TRBV19, with 9 nucleotides matching TRBD1. The V gene end was trimmed by 9 bases and the J gene end by 6 bases; junction bases not matched to a gene: 14. This CDR3 region has 15 residues. The germline V gene encodes CDR1 LNHDA and CDR2 SQIVND (reference sequence). The CDR3 loop reads CASQKQGAVVPEAFF. CDR3 nucleotide sequence: TGTGCCAGCCAGAAACAGGGGGCTGTAGTCCCTGAAGCTTTCTTT.

The rearrangement uses TRBV14 and TRBJ1-6, with D tentatively TRBD1 (5 bases). The CDR3 runs to 15 residues. Trimming shortened V by 1 base and J by 7 bases, and 11 bases separated the two germline ends. Germline CDR1 is SGHDN and CDR2 is FVKESK. The CDR3 bases are TGTGCCAGCAGCCAAGTGGGGCTGAGAAATTCACCCCTCCACTTT. Translation: CASSQVGLRNSPLHF.

J is TRBJ2-1 and V is TRBV5-6; perhaps TRBD2 as D (6 bases). Trimming left V 0 bases short and J 8 bases short, with 21 bases between. Germline CDR1 and CDR2: SGHDT and YYEEEE. The CDR3 is made up of 17 amino acids. CDR3 in amino acids: CASSLEVGGRGFDEQFF. DNA for the CDR3: TGTGCCAGCAGCTTGGAAGTTGGGGGTCGGGGGTTCGATGAGCAGTTCTTC.

The chain has TRBV6-5 and TRBJ2-7; TRBD1 aligns across 7 bases. The length of the CDR3 is 16 residues. Unmatched junction bases numbered 12, after V lost 4 bases and J lost 3 bases. Germline V CDR1 and CDR2: MNHEY, SVGAGI. The CDR3 DNA reads as TGTGCCAGCAGTTTCGCGACAGGGTTCCCTGTCTACGAGCAGTACTTC. Amino acids: CASSFATGFPVYEQYF.

Details on this clone: The sample carries other DNA sequences with the same CDR3. CDR3 sequence reads: CASSPPTESYGYTF. The CDR3, as DNA: TGTGCCAGCTCACCACCTACAGAAAGCTATGGCTACACCTTC. This sequence joins TRBV18 and TRBJ1-2; D unresolved. The germline CDR1 and CDR2 sequences are KGHSH and LQKENI. The CDR3 is 14 residues long. The V and J ends lost 0 bases and 4 bases respectively, with 9 bases between them.

This clone was observed once. The chain is built from TRBV6-5 and TRBJ2-7, with 8 bases fitting TRBD1. Germline CDR1 MNHEY, CDR2 SVGAGI. V shed 5 bases and J 4 bases; nucleotides not matched to a gene: 7. The CDR3 covers 14 residues. CDR3 DNA sequence: TGTGCCAGCAGTCTACGGACAGGGAGGTACGAGCAGTACTTC. It specifies CASSLRTGRYEQYF.

CDR3 in amino acids: CASSFRTGLNTEAFF. CDR3 DNA: TGTGCCAGCAGCTTTCGGACAGGTTTGAACACTGAAGCTTTCTTT. The rearrangement links TRBV7-2 to TRBJ1-1, with 7 bases matching TRBD1. Germline lookup yields CDR1 SGHTA and CDR2 FQGNSA. J lost 0 bases, V lost 3 bases, and 4 bases had no gene match. The CDR3 is 15 residues long.

The rearrangement uses TRBV10-3 and TRBJ2-1; 9 positions agree with TRBD1. The germline V gene encodes CDR1 ENHRY and CDR2 SYGVKD. J gave up 5 bases and V 4 bases, and 9 bases lay outside the gene matches. This CDR3 contains 16 residues. CDR3 in DNA: TGTGCCATCAGTGCGTTCGGACAGGGGATGGACAATGAGCAGTTCTTC. This codes for CAISAFGQGMDNEQFF.

The V call is TRBV3-1 (or the pseudogene TRBV3-2), the J call TRBJ2-2, with TRBD1 matching 7 bases. The CDR3 is 17 amino acids. Germline CDR1 and CDR2: LGHDT and YNNKEL (reference sequence). The ends lost 1 base at V and 3 bases at J; junction bases unmatched: 8. The CDR3 DNA is TGTGCCAGCAGCCAAGTGCGACAGGGCCGCCACACCGGGGAGCTGTTTTTT. Its translation: CASSQVRQGRHTGELFF.

V gene TRBV29-1 combines with J gene TRBJ2-5, with D hard to call. This CDR3 is built from 12 residues. V gave up 5 bases and J gave up 0 bases, with 7 bases separating them. Germline CDR1 reads SQVTM; CDR2 reads ANQGSEA. CDR3 bases: TGCAGCGTTCAAATGTACCAAGAGACCCAGTACTTC. It is translated as CSVQMYQETQYF.

The CDR3 here is CASSIDAGQGYNQPQHF. DNA of the CDR3: TGTGCCAGTAGTATAGATGCGGGACAGGGATACAATCAGCCCCAGCATTTT. The rearrangement uses TRBV19 and TRBJ1-5; TRBD1 matches 9 bases. The junction had 6 bases not matched to a gene; V was cut back by 0 bases and J by 3 bases. CDR1 LNHDA and CDR2 SQIVND come from the germline V gene (reference sequence). The CDR3 covers 17 residues.

The chain's CDR3 is CASSVAPGTGEPYGYTF. Written as DNA, the CDR3 is TGTGCCAGCAGCGTAGCCCCAGGGACAGGCGAACCCTATGGCTACACCTTC. This chain links TRBV9 with TRBJ1-2, with 8 bases identical to TRBD1. The CDR3 runs to 17 residues. From germline, CDR1 is SGDLS and CDR2 YYNGEE. V gave up 0 bases and J gave up 4 bases; unmatched junction bases: 11. The full variable domain, completed using reference TRBV9 and TRBJ1-2, is DSGVTQTPKHLITATGQRVTLRCSPRSGDLSVYWYQQSLDQGLQFLIQYYNGEERAKGNILERFSAQQFPDLHSELNLSSLELGDSALYFCASSVAPGTGEPYGYTFGSGTRLTVV.

The rearrangement uses TRBV28 and TRBJ2-7; 8 bases fit TRBD1. The CDR3 is 15 amino acids. From germline, CDR1 is MDHEN and CDR2 SYDVKM. The ends lost 5 bases at V and 1 base at J; junction bases unmatched: 7. The CDR3 DNA reads as TGTGCCAGCAGTGGGGGACAGGACCTTTCCTACGAGCAGTACTTC. It encodes CASSGGQDLSYEQYF. Drawing the rest from reference TRBV28 and TRBJ2-7, the complete variable domain is DVKVTQSSRYLVKRTGEKVFLECVQDMDHENMFWYRQDPGLGLRLIYFSYDVKMKEKGDIPEGYSVSREKKERFSLILESASTNQTSMYLCASSGGQDLSYEQYFGPGTRLTVT.

The genes are TRBV6-4 and TRBJ2-1; weak D call: TRBD2 (6 bases). V was shortened by 3 bases and J by 8 bases, with 14 bases between the two germline ends. CDR3 length: 14 amino acids. Germline assignment: CDR1 MRHNA and CDR2 SNTAGT. For the CDR3, the DNA is TGTGCCAGCAGTGAGGTATCGGGGGTCGATGAGCAGTTCTTC. It is translated as CASSEVSGVDEQFF.

The V and J genes are TRBV3-1 (or the pseudogene TRBV3-2) and TRBJ1-5; the match to TRBD1 covers 11 bases. This CDR3 region has 16 residues. Germline V gene data show CDR1 as LGHDT and CDR2 as YNNKEL (reference sequence). With V trimmed by 0 bases and J by 6 bases, 4 bases remained unmatched. As DNA, the CDR3 is TGTGCCAGCAGCCAAGATGGGACAGGGGGAGGTCAGCCCCAGCATTTT. Amino acid sequence: CASSQDGTGGGQPQHF.

This clone was seen only a few times. The chain has TRBV10-3 and TRBJ1-5, with 8 bases that match TRBD1. CDR3 length equals 15 residues. Germline V gene data show CDR1 as ENHRY and CDR2 as SYGVKD. The V and J ends lost 6 bases and 3 bases, in that order; junction bases with no gene match: 7. The CDR3 is CAIRNGQGANQPQHF. The CDR3 DNA reads as TGTGCCATCAGAAACGGACAGGGCGCCAATCAGCCCCAGCATTTT.

The CDR3 DNA reads TGTGCCAGCAGTCCACGACAGTTCACAGATACGCAGTATTTT. Translating gives CASSPRQFTDTQYF. The gene calls are TRBV6-5 and TRBJ2-3, with a weak D call TRBD1 (5 bases). V was clipped by 5 bases and J by 2 bases, with 11 bases between them. Germline CDR1 is MNHEY and CDR2 is SVGAGI. The CDR3 has 14 residues.

The chain carries TRBV19 and TRBJ2-3, with 7 positions matching TRBD2. The germline V gene encodes CDR1 LNHDA and CDR2 SQIVND (reference sequence). The CDR3 is 14 amino acids. Trimming at V came to 7 bases and at J to 0 bases, leaving 4 bases not matched to a gene. The DNA of the CDR3 is TGTGCCAGTAAGCTAGCGGTAAGCACAGATACGCAGTATTTT. Amino acid sequence: CASKLAVSTDTQYF. Full variable domain (rest looked up from reference TRBV19 and TRBJ2-3): DGGITQSPKYLFRKEGQNVTLSCEQNLNHDAMYWYRQDPGQGLRLIYYSQIVNDFQKGDIAEGYSVSREKKESFPLTVTSAQKNPTAFYLCASKLAVSTDTQYFGPGTRLTVL.

This clone was picked up one time. This sequence joins TRBV6-2 or TRBV6-3 and TRBJ1-2; TRBD1 agrees at 8 bases. With 5 bases clipped from V and 4 bases from J, the junction kept 9 bases outside the gene matches. CDR3 length: 15 amino acids. The V gene's germline CDR1 is MNHEY and CDR2 SVGEGT. Written as DNA, the CDR3 is TGTGCCAGCAGTCCCCGCGGGACAGGTGTCTATGGCTACACCTTC. This sequence encodes CASSPRGTGVYGYTF.

The J gene is TRBJ2-7, the V gene TRBV10-3, with D possibly matching TRBD1 (5 bases). This CDR3 comprises 14 residues. Per the germline V gene, CDR1 is ENHRY and CDR2 is SYGVKD. The V and J ends lost 10 bases and 5 bases respectively, with 21 bases between them. The CDR3 is CATRQTTTGDEQYF. DNA of the CDR3: TGTGCCACCAGACAGACAACAACCGGCGACGAGCAGTACTTC.

The J gene is TRBJ2-3, the V gene TRBV5-1; 9 nucleotides align to TRBD2. CDR1 is SGHRS and CDR2 is YFSETQ in the germline V gene. The junction had 8 bases not matched to a gene; V was cut back by 5 bases and J by 1 base. The CDR3 loop spans 16 amino acids. CDR3 DNA sequence: TGCGCCAGCAGGGCGGGGGGGAGTCCGGGCACAGATACGCAGTATTTT. This codes for CASRAGGSPGTDTQYF. The full variable domain, in which reference TRBV5-1 and TRBJ2-3 provide the parts outside the CDR3, is KAGVTQTPRYLIKTRGQQVTLSCSPISGHRSVSWYQQTPGQGLQFLFEYFSETQRNKGNFPGRFSGRQFSNSRSEMNVSTLELGDSALYLCASRAGGSPGTDTQYFGPGTRLTVL.

The V gene is TRBV5-6, the J gene TRBJ2-7; TRBD1 matches at 8 bases. The CDR3 totals 14 residues. The V gene's germline CDR1 is SGHDT and CDR2 YYEEEE. Trimming at V came to 3 bases and at J to 2 bases, leaving 4 bases not matched to a gene. The CDR3 DNA reads TGTGCCAGCAGCTACGGACAGGGACCCTACGAGCAGTACTTC. It specifies CASSYGQGPYEQYF.

J is TRBJ2-2 and V is TRBV7-2; TRBD1 matches 8 bases. The germline V gene has CDR1 SGHTA and CDR2 FQGNSA. CDR3 length: 18 residues. V lost 0 bases to trimming and J lost 9 bases; unmatched junction nucleotides: 15. This CDR3 is CASSLARLFPGGNRELFF. CDR3 in DNA: TGTGCCAGCAGCTTAGCCCGTTTGTTTCCAGGGGGCAACCGGGAGCTGTTTTTT.

The chain employs TRBV5-4 and TRBJ1-3; D remains ambiguous. CDR1 is SGHNT, CDR2 YYREEE, per germline (reference sequence). This CDR3 region has 16 residues. Trimming removed 0 bases from V and 0 bases from J, with 10 bases in between. The CDR3, as DNA: TGTGCCAGCAGCTTGGGTGGGCAAACCTCTGGAAACACCATATATTTT. This gives the protein CASSLGGQTSGNTIYF.

The J gene is TRBJ2-1, the V gene TRBV7-2; 7 bases are shared with TRBD2. V lost 6 bases to trimming and J lost 0 bases; unmatched junction nucleotides: 8. Germline assignment: CDR1 SGHTA and CDR2 FQGNSA. The CDR3 has 16 amino acids. CDR3 coding DNA: TGTGCCAGCAGTCCCCCTCGGGGGGTCTCCTACAATGAGCAGTTCTTC. Its translation: CASSPPRGVSYNEQFF.